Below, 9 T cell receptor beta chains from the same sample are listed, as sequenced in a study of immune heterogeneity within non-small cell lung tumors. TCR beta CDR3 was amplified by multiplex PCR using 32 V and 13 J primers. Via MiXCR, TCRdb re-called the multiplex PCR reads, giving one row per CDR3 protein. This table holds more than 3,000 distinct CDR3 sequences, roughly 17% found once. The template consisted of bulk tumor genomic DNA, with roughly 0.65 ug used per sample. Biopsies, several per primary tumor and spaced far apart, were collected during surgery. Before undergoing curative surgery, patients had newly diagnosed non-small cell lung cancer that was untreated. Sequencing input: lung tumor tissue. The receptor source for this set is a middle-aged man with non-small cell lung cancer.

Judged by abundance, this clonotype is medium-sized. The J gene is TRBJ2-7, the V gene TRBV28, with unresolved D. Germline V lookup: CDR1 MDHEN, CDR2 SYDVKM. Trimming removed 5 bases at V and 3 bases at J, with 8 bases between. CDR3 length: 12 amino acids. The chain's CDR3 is CASSPDHYEQYF. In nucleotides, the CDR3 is TGTGCCAGCAGTCCCGACCACTACGAGCAGTACTTC.

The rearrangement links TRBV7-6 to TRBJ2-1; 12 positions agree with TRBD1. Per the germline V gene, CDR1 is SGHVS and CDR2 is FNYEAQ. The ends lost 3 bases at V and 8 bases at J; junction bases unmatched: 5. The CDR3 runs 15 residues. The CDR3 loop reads CASSFRDRGRDEQFF. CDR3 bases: TGTGCCAGCAGCTTCCGGGACAGGGGGCGGGATGAGCAGTTCTTC. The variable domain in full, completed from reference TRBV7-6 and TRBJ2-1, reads GAGVSQSPRYKVTKRGQDVALRCDPISGHVSLYWYRQALGQGPEFLTYFNYEAQQDKSGLPNDRFSAERPEGSISTLTIQRTEQRDSAMYRCASSFRDRGRDEQFFGPGTRLTVL.

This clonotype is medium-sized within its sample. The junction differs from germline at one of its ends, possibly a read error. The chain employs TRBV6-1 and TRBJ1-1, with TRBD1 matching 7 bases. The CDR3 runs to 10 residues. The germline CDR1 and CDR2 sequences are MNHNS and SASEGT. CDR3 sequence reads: CASSGDSRDF. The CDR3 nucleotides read TGTGCCAGCAGTGGGGACAGCAGGGATTTT.

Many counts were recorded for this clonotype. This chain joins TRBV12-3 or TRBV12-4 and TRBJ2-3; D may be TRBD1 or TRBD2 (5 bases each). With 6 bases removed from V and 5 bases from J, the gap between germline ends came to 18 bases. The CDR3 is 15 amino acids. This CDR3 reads CASRPGTLPEDTQYF. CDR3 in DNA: TGTGCCAGCAGACCTGGGACCCTTCCAGAAGATACGCAGTATTTT.

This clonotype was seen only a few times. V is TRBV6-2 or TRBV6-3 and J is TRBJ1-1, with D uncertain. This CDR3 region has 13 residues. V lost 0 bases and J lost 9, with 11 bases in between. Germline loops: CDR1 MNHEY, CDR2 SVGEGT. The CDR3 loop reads CASSYSSAIKAFF. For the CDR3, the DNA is TGTGCCAGCAGTTACTCCTCAGCTATTAAAGCTTTCTTT.

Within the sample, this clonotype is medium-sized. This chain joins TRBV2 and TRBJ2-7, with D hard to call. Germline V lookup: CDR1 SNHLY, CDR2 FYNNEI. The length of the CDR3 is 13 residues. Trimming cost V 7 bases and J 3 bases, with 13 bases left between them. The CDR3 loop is CASNQALGYEQYF. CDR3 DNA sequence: TGTGCCAGCAACCAGGCGCTAGGCTACGAGCAGTACTTC.

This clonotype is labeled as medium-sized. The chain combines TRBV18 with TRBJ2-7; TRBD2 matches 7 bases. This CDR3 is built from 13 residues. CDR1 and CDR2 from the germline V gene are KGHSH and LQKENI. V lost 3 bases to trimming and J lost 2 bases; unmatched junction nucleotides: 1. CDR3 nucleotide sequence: TGTGCCAGCTCACCCGGGACTACCTACGAGCAGTACTTC. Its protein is CASSPGTTYEQYF.

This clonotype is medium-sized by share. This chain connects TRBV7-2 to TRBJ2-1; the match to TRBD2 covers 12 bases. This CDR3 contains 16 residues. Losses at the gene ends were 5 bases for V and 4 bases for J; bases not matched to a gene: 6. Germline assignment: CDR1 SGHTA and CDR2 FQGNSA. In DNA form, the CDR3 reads TGTGCCAGCAGCGACACTAGCGGGAGGATTTACAATGAGCAGTTCTTC. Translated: CASSDTSGRIYNEQFF. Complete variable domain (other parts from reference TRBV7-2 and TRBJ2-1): GAGVSQSPSNKVTEKGKDVELRCDPISGHTALYWYRQSLGQGLEFLIYFQGNSAPDKSGLPSDRFSAERTGGSVSTLTIQRTQQEDSAVYLCASSDTSGRIYNEQFFGPGTRLTVL.

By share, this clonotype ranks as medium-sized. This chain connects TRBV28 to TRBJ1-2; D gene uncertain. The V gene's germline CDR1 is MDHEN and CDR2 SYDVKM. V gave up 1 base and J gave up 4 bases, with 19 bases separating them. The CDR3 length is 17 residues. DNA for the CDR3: TGTGCCAGCAGTTTATCAGGTTCCGAGGCGGCGTCCTATGGCTACACCTTC. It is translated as CASSLSGSEAASYGYTF.